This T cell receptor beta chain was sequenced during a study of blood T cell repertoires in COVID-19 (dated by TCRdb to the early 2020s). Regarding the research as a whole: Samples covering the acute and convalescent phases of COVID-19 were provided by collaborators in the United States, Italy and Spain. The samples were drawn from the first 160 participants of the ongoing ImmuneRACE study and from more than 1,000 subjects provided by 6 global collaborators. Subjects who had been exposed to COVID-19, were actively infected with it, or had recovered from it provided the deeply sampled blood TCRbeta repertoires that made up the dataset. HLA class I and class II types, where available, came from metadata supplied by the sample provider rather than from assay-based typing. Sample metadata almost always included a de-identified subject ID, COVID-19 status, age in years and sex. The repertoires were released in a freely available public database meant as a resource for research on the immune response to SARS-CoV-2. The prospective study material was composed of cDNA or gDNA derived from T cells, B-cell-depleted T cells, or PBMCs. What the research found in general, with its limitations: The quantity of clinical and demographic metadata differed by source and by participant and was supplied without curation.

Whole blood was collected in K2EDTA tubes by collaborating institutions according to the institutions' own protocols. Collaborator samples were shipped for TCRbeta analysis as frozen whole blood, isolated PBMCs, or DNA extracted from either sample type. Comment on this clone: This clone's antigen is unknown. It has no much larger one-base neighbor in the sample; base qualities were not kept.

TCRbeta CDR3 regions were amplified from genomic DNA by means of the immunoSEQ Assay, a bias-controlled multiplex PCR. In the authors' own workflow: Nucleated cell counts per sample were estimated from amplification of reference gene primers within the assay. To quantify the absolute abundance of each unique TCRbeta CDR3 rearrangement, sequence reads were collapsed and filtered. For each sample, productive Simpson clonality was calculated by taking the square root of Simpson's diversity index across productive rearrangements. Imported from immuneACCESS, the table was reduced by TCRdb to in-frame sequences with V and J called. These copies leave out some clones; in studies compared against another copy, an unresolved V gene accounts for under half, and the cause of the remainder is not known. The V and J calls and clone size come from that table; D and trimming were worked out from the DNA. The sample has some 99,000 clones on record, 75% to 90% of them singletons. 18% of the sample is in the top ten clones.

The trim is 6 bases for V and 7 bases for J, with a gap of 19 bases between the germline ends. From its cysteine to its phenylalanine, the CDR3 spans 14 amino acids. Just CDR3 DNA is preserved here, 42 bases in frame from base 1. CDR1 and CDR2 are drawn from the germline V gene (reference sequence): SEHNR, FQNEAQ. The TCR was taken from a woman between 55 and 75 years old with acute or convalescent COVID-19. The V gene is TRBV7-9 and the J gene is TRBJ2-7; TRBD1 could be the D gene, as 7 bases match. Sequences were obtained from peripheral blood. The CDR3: CASRATDRAGEQYF. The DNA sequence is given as TGTGCCAGCAGAGCGACCGACAGGGCGGGGGAGCAGTACTTC.